The 9 T cell receptor beta chains presented below share a single source sample, sequenced in a study of T cells in Graves' hyperthyroidism and ophthalmopathy. RNA transcripts served as the template for amplifying TCR beta CDR3 regions. Carried out on the TCR CDR3, a first-round RT-PCR used the HTBI primer set. One entry per CDR3 protein, called by TCRdb with MiXCR from the multiplex PCR reads. In the table there are roughly 400,000 distinct CDR3 sequences, roughly an eighth of which are singletons. The sequencing sample was made of blood. The receptors here all came from a man aged 45-65 years with Graves' ophthalmopathy.

Many counts were recorded for this clonotype. The chain recombines TRBV30 with TRBJ1-2; the match to TRBD1 covers 7 bases. This CDR3 has 13 residues. CDR1 and CDR2 from the germline V gene are GTSNPN and SVGIG (reference sequence). Trimming removed 4 bases from V and 4 bases from J; junction bases left unmatched: 6. The CDR3 sequence is CAWTSRGSYGYTF. CDR3 DNA sequence: TGTGCCTGGACCTCCAGGGGGAGCTATGGCTACACCTTC.

The chain uses TRBV13 and TRBJ2-2; 7 bases map to TRBD2. Germline values: CDR1 PRHDT, CDR2 FYEKMQ (reference sequence). The CDR3 has 15 residues. With V trimmed by 2 bases and J by 1 base, 1 base remained unmatched. CDR3 sequence reads: CASSLIAGNTGELFF. DNA for the CDR3: TGTGCCAGCAGCTTAATAGCGGGGAACACCGGGGAGCTGTTTTTT.

This clonotype was counted a few times. The chain has TRBV20-1 and TRBJ2-7, with D maybe TRBD1 (6 bases). This CDR3 comprises 17 residues. The germline V and J ends were trimmed by 3 bases and 0 bases, with 21 bases remaining between them. Germline assignment: CDR1 DFQATT and CDR2 SNEGSKA (reference sequence). The CDR3 sequence: CSASGAGAQIRSYEQYF. The CDR3 DNA follows: TGCAGTGCTAGCGGGGCAGGGGCCCAAATCCGCTCCTACGAGCAGTACTTC.

The chain recombines TRBV7-2 with TRBJ1-5; the match to TRBD1 covers 9 bases. Per germline, CDR1 SGHTA and CDR2 FQGNSA. The CDR3 spans 15 residues. The V and J ends lost 3 bases and 7 bases, in that order; junction bases with no gene match: 7. CDR3 sequence: CASSFDRGGSQPQHF. CDR3 sequence (DNA): TGTGCCAGCAGCTTCGACAGGGGGGGAAGCCAGCCCCAGCATTTT.

The table lists this clonotype with a count of one. The chain joins TRBV6-9 to TRBJ2-1, with TRBD2 matching 14 bases. The J segment lost 7 bases and the V segment lost 4 bases, leaving 9 bases of the junction unmatched. Germline lookup yields CDR1 MNHGY and CDR2 SVAAGI. The CDR3 consists of 17 residues. The CDR3 protein is CASSCSGLAGEGNEQFF. The CDR3 DNA is TGTGCCAGCAGTTGCTCGGGACTAGCGGGAGAGGGGAATGAGCAGTTCTTC.

Comment on this clonotype: One base away lies a much larger clone, so this may be a sequencing read error. The chain links TRBV3-1 to TRBJ2-1; D is undetermined. The J call could be wrong; TRBJ2-7 is a better fit for the DNA end. CDR3 length: 14 amino acids. Germline lookup yields CDR1 LGHDT and CDR2 YNNKEL (reference sequence). Written as DNA, the CDR3 is TGTGCCAGCAGCCACCGAACCTCCTACAATGAGCAGTACTTC. Amino acid sequence: CASSHRTSYNEQYF.

This clonotype has a count of ten or more. The chain has TRBV15 and TRBJ2-1, with TRBD2 identical over 7 bases. Germline-derived CDR1 and CDR2 are LNHNV and YYDKDF (reference sequence). This CDR3 has 13 residues. V lost 3 bases to trimming and J lost 8 bases; unmatched junction nucleotides: 4. The chain's CDR3 is CATSRREFDEQFF. The CDR3 DNA sequence: TGTGCCACCAGCAGGCGGGAGTTTGATGAGCAGTTCTTC.

This clonotype has ten or more counts. The rearrangement joins TRBV3-1 to TRBJ1-6, with D tentatively TRBD1 (6 bases). There are 13 residues in the CDR3. Germline-derived CDR1 and CDR2 are LGHDT and YNNKEL (reference sequence). Trimming shortened V by 6 bases and J by 7 bases, and 10 bases separated the two germline ends. The CDR3 sequence: CASRLDRNSPLHF. Here the CDR3 DNA reads TGTGCCAGCAGGTTGGACAGAAATTCACCCCTCCACTTT.

This clonotype has a count of ten or more. V usage is TRBV2 and J usage is TRBJ2-3; D may match TRBD1 or TRBD2 (5 bases each). Trimming removed 3 bases at V and 5 bases at J, with 15 bases between. The CDR3 extends over 15 amino acids. CDR1 SNHLY and CDR2 FYNNEI come from the germline V gene. The CDR3 DNA reads as TGTGCCAGCAGTGACTCTGGGGGTAATCAAGATACGCAGTATTTT. Translated: CASSDSGGNQDTQYF. The full variable domain, completed using reference TRBV2 and TRBJ2-3, is EPEVTQTPSHQVTQMGQEVILRCVPISNHLYFYWYRQILGQKVEFLVSFYNNEISEKSEIFDDQFSVERPDGSNFTLKIRSTKLEDSAMYFCASSDSGGNQDTQYFGPGTRLTVL.